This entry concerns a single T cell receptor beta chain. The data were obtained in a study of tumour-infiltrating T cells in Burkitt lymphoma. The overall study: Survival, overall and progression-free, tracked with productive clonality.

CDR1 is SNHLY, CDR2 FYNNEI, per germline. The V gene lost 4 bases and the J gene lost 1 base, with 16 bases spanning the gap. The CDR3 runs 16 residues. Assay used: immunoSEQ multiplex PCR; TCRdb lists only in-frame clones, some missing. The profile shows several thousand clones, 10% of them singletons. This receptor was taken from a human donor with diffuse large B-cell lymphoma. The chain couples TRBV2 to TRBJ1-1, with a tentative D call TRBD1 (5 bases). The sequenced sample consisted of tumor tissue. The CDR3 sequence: CASSGSRSGGNTEAFF. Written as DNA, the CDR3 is TGTGCCAGCAGTGGATCCAGGTCGGGGGGGAACACTGAAGCTTTCTTT.